Here is one T cell receptor beta chain with its context. What it binds is not known. V shed 5 bases and J shed 4 bases, with 14 bases lying between them. The CDR3 runs 14 residues. CDR1 is MNHNY and CDR2 is SVGAGI in the germline V gene (reference sequence). This sample stems from a study of long-term antiretroviral therapy in people with HIV. Study-wide results and caveats: Clones that had undergone expansion before ART prevailed in the repertoire throughout all time points. HIV repertoire CDR3 lengths ranged less widely than those of controls.

Researchers report immunoSEQ v3.0 was run at survey level. The protocol was immunoSEQ multiplex PCR, while the TCRdb copy is restricted to in-frame clones and leaves out a portion. Among tens of thousands of clones listed, around nine tenths were seen once. This specimen was unsorted PBMCs, taken 1.8 years after starting antiretroviral therapy. The chain has TRBV6-6 and TRBJ1-1; D uncertain. This receptor was taken from a woman younger than 30 with HIV. The CDR3 nucleotides read TGTGCCAGCAGTGACTGGGCGGGAGCCACTGAAGCTTTCTTT. This gives the protein CASSDWAGATEAFF.